This entry describes one T cell receptor (beta chain). Carrying UMI labels, the TRB cDNA libraries were prepared through 5' RACE. Reprocessing the 5' RACE reads, TCRdb reports a single entry for every CDR3 protein and omits DNA. The specimen's table records around 81,000 distinct CDR3 sequences. Germline CDR1 reads SGHRS; CDR2 reads YFSETQ. CDR3 length: 13 amino acids. This entry belongs to a study of CXCR3-negative and CXCR3-positive naive CD8 T cells. The rearrangement links TRBV5-1 to TRBJ2-7; the TCRdb call, TRBD1, lacks DNA for checking. The sample consisted of naive CXCR3- CD8+ T cells from blood. The subset denotes: CD45RO-CCR7+CD27+CD95- naive CD8+ T cells lacking CXCR3 (TNR3-). The TCR originated in a human donor in good health. Some clones in this sample may be carry-over from other donors' samples. The CDR3: CASEIGGLCEQYF.